Below are 10 T cell receptor beta chains sequenced from a single sample in a study of neurological immune-mediated disorders. TCRdb passed the 5' RACE reads through MiXCR, listing each CDR3 protein once. The sample lists about 22,000 distinct CDR3 sequences, more than 9% occurring once. Material for sequencing was PBMCs. The receptors here all came from a woman aged 60-75 years with HTLV-1-associated myelopathy (HAM/TSP).

The V gene is TRBV10-2, the J gene TRBJ1-2; D is perhaps TRBD1 (6 bases). V lost 9 bases and J 0 bases, leaving 11 bases between the germline ends. CDR3 length: 13 amino acids. Germline CDR1 WSHSY, CDR2 SAAADI. DNA for the CDR3: TGCGCCAGTGAGGGGGGGTCTAACTATGGCTACACCTTC. Protein sequence: CASEGGSNYGYTF.

This clonotype was seen repeatedly, ten times or more. The rearrangement links TRBV10-3 to TRBJ1-2; the match to TRBD1 covers 8 bases. The CDR3 spans 14 residues. Unmatched junction bases numbered 5, after V lost 6 bases and J lost 2 bases. Germline CDR1 and CDR2: ENHRY and SYGVKD. The chain's CDR3 is CAIRSGQANYGYTF. The CDR3 DNA reads TGTGCCATCAGATCGGGACAGGCCAACTATGGCTACACCTTC.

Many counts were recorded for this clonotype. The V call is TRBV10-3, the J call TRBJ1-3; D is uncertain. V lost 8 bases and J lost 0, with 11 bases in between. Germline assignment: CDR1 ENHRY and CDR2 SYGVKD. The CDR3 is made up of 14 amino acids. The CDR3 nucleotides read TGTGCCATCGGGAGACACCTCTCTGGAAACACCATATATTTT. Its protein is CAIGRHLSGNTIYF.

This clonotype came up many times. J is TRBJ2-7 and V is TRBV2, with D hard to call. The germline V and J ends were trimmed by 5 bases and 4 bases, with 9 bases remaining between them. Germline V gene data show CDR1 as SNHLY and CDR2 as FYNNEI. This CDR3 is built from 12 residues. The CDR3 nucleotides read TGTGCCAGCAGTTTCGCCGTATACGAGCAGTACTTC. This codes for CASSFAVYEQYF.

This clonotype was counted ten times or more. This chain joins TRBV5-1 and TRBJ2-1; TRBD2 is a possible D gene (5 bases). CDR1 SGHRS and CDR2 YFSETQ come from the germline V gene. V was cut by 6 bases and J by 0 bases, with 16 bases left in between. The CDR3 is made up of 16 amino acids. The CDR3 nucleotides read TGCGCCAGCACTCTGGAGGCGTCCTACTCCTACAATGAGCAGTTCTTC. Translation gives CASTLEASYSYNEQFF.

This clonotype was detected many times. J is TRBJ2-2 and V is TRBV4-1; no clear D. V lost 0 bases and J 5 bases, leaving 7 bases between the germline ends. CDR3 size: 14 residues. Per the germline V gene, CDR1 is MGHRA and CDR2 is YSYEKL. For the CDR3, the DNA is TGCGCCAGCAGCCAAGAAGAGCCGACCGGGGAGCTGTTTTTT. Amino acids: CASSQEEPTGELFF.

There are a few counts of this clonotype. The chain carries TRBV5-1 and TRBJ2-3; D gene unclear. V shed 0 bases and J shed 2 bases, with 7 bases lying between them. Per the germline V gene, CDR1 is SGHRS and CDR2 is YFSETQ. The CDR3 is 14 amino acids. The CDR3 protein is CASSLEGHTDTQYF. In DNA, the CDR3 is TGCGCCAGCAGCTTGGAGGGCCACACAGATACGCAGTATTTT.

V and J are TRBV3-1 and TRBJ2-5; TRBD1 aligns across 10 bases. The CDR3 contains 15 residues. The V gene's germline CDR1 is LGHDT and CDR2 YNNKEL (reference sequence). V was clipped by 4 bases and J by 5 bases; unmatched bases: 7. CDR3 DNA sequence: TGTGCCAGCAGCCGACGGACAGGGGGAAAGGAGACCCAGTACTTC. It is translated as CASSRRTGGKETQYF.

The table lists this clonotype with many counts. The chain uses TRBV6-5 and TRBJ1-1; perhaps TRBD1 as D (6 bases). The V and J ends lost 5 bases and 3 bases respectively, with 19 bases between them. This CDR3 is built from 16 residues. Germline V gene data show CDR1 as MNHEY and CDR2 as SVGAGI. The CDR3 loop is CASSDPHGGMDTEAFF. CDR3 coding DNA: TGTGCCAGCAGTGATCCCCATGGGGGCATGGACACTGAAGCTTTCTTT.

This clonotype was recorded many times. For the CDR3, the DNA is TGCAGTGCTCCCGACTCGGGACTAGAAAACAATGAGCAGTTCTTC. Translation: CSAPDSGLENNEQFF. V is TRBV20-1 and J is TRBJ2-1; 8 nucleotides match TRBD2. This CDR3 contains 15 residues. The germline CDR1 and CDR2 sequences are DFQATT and SNEGSKA (reference sequence). V lost 5 bases and J lost 5; bases outside the gene matches: 11.